This record concerns one T cell receptor (beta chain) sequence. Antigen specificity is unknown. V dropped 2 bases and J dropped 7; count of bases not matched to a gene: 5. CDR3 length equals 15 residues. Germline V gene lookup returns CDR1 MNHNY and CDR2 SVGAGI (reference sequence). For every sample, about 10^5 TCR templates were assayed. Sequencing used immunoSEQ multiplex PCR; TCRdb keeps in-frame clones, though not all of them. Of approximately 100,000 clones listed, nearly 95% are singletons. The sample is drawn from a study of siplizumab effects on memory and regulatory T cells. Whole-study findings and limits: Proliferating siplizumab-cultured Tregs lacked confirmed suppressive function. Alloreactive sequences traceable to unstimulated CD4+ memory cells declined significantly under siplizumab.

The J gene is TRBJ2-7, the V gene TRBV6-6; 13 bases fit TRBD2. The TCR was taken from a human donor in good health. What was sequenced was Tregs sorted from blood. CDR3 sequence: CASSYPGLAGREQYF. In DNA form, the CDR3 reads TGTGCCAGCAGTTACCCGGGACTAGCGGGACGGGAGCAGTACTTC.